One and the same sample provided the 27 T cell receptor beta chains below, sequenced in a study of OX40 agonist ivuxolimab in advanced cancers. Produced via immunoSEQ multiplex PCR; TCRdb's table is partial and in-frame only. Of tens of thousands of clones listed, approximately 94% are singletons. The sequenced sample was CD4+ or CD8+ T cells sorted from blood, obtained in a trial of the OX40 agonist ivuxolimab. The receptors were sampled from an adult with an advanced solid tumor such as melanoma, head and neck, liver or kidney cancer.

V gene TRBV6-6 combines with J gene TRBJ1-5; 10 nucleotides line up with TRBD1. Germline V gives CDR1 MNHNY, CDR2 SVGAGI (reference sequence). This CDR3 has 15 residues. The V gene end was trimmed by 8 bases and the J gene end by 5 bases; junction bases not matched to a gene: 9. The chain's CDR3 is CASGGEGTGDQPQHF. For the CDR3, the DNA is TGTGCCAGCGGAGGAGAAGGGACAGGGGATCAGCCCCAGCATTTT.

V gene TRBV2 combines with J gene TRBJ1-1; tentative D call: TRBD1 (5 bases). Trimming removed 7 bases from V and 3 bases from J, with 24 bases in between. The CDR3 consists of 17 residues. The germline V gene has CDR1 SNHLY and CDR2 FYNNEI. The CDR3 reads CASKSGAGPIKYTEAFF. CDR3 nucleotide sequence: TGTGCCAGCAAATCGGGAGCAGGGCCAATTAAATACACTGAAGCTTTCTTT.

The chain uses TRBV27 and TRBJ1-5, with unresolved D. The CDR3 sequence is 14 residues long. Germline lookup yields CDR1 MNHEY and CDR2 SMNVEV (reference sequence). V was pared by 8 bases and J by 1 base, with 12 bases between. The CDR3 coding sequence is TGTGCCAGCGCCTCCGGTACCAGCAATCAGCCCCAGCATTTT. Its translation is CASASGTSNQPQHF.

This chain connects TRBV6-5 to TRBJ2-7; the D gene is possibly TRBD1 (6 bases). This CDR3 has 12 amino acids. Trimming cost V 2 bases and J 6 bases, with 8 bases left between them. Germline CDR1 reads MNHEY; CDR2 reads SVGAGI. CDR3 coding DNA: TGTGCCAGCAGTTACCCCAGGGGCGAGCAGTACTTC. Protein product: CASSYPRGEQYF.

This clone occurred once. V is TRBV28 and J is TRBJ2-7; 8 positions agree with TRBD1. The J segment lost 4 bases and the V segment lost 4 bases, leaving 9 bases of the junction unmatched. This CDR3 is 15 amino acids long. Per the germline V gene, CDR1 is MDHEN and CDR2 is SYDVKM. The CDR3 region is CASSSRQGPMYEQYF. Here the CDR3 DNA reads TGTGCCAGCAGTTCGAGACAGGGGCCCATGTACGAGCAGTACTTC.

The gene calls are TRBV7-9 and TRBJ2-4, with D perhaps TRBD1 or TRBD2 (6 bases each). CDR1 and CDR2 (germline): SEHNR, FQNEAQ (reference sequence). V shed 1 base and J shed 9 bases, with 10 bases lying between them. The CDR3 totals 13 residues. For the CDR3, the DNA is TGTGCCAGCAGCTTAGAGGGGGGTGGCATTCAGTACTTC. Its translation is CASSLEGGGIQYF.

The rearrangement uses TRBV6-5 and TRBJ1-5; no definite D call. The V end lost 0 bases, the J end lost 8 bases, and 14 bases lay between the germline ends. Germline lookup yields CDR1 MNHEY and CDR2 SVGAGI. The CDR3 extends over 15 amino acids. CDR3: CASSYSAVLMEPQHF. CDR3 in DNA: TGTGCCAGCAGTTACTCGGCGGTCCTTATGGAGCCCCAGCATTTT.

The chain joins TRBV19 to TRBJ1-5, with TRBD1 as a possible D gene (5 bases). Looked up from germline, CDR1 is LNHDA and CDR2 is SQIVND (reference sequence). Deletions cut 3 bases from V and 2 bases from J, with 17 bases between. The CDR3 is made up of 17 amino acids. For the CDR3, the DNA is TGTGCCAGTAGTATCCAGATCTTAGGGGTGGGCAATCAGCCCCAGCATTTT. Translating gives CASSIQILGVGNQPQHF.

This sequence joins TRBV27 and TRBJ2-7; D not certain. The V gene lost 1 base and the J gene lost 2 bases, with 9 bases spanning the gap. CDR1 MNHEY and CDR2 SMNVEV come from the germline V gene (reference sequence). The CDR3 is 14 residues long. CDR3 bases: TGTGCCAGCAGTTTATTAGCCAGACCCTACGAGCAGTACTTC. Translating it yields CASSLLARPYEQYF.

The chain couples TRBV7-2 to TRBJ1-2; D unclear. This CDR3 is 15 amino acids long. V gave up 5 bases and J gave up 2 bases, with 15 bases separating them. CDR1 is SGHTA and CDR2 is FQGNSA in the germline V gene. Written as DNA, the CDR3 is TGTGCCAGCAGCCTCCCCGCGGGATCCAACTATGGCTACACCTTC. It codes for CASSLPAGSNYGYTF.

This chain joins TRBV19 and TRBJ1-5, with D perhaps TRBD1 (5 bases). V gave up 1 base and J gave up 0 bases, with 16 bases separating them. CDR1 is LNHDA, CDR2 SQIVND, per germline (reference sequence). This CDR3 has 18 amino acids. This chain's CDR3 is CASSIAGPTVYSNQPQHF. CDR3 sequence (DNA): TGTGCCAGTAGTATAGCCGGGCCGACAGTTTATAGCAATCAGCCCCAGCATTTT. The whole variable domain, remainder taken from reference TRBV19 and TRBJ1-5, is DGGITQSPKYLFRKEGQNVTLSCEQNLNHDAMYWYRQDPGQGLRLIYYSQIVNDFQKGDIAEGYSVSREKKESFPLTVTSAQKNPTAFYLCASSIAGPTVYSNQPQHFGDGTRLSIL.

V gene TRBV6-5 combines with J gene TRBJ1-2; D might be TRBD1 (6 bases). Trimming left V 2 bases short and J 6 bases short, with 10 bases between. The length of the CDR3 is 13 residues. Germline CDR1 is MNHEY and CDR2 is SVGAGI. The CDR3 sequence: CASSYRTADGYTF. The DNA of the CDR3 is TGTGCCAGCAGTTACCGGACAGCCGATGGCTACACCTTC.

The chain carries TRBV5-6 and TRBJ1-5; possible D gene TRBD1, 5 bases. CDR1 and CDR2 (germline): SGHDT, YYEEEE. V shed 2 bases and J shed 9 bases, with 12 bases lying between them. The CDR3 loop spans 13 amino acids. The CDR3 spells CASSFLGGRPQHF. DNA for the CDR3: TGTGCCAGCAGCTTTTTGGGGGGTCGGCCCCAGCATTTT.

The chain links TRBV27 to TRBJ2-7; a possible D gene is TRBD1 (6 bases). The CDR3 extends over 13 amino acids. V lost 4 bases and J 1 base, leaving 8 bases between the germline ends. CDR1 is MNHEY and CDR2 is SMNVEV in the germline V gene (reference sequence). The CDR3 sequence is CASSYRGSYEQYF. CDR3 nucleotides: TGTGCCAGCAGTTATAGGGGGTCCTACGAGCAGTACTTC.

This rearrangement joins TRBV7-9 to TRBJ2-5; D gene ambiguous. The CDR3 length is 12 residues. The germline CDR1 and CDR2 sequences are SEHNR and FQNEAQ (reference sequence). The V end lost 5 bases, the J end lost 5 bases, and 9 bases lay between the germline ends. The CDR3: CASSQSMETQYF. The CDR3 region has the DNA TGTGCCAGCAGCCAAAGTATGGAGACCCAGTACTTC. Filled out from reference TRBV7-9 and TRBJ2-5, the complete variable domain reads DTGVSQNPRHKITKRGQNVTFRCDPISEHNRLYWYRQTLGQGPEFLTYFQNEAQLEKSRLLSDRFSAERPKGSFSTLEIQRTEQGDSAMYLCASSQSMETQYFGPGTRLLVL.

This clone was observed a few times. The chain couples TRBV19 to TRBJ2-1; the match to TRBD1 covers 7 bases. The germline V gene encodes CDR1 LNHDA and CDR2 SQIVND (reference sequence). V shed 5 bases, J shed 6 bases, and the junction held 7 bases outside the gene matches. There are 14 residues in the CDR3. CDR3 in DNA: TGTGCCAGTAGTGCGGTGGGACAGCTCAATGAGCAGTTCTTC. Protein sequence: CASSAVGQLNEQFF.

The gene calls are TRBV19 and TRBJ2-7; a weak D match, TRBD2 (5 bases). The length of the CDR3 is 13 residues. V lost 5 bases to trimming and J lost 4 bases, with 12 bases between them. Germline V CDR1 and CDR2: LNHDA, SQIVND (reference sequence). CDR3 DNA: TGTGCCAGTAGTCCCTTTTCGGGGTACGAGCAGTACTTC. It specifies CASSPFSGYEQYF. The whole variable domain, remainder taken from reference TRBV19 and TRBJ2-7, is DGGITQSPKYLFRKEGQNVTLSCEQNLNHDAMYWYRQDPGQGLRLIYYSQIVNDFQKGDIAEGYSVSREKKESFPLTVTSAQKNPTAFYLCASSPFSGYEQYFGPGTRLTVT.

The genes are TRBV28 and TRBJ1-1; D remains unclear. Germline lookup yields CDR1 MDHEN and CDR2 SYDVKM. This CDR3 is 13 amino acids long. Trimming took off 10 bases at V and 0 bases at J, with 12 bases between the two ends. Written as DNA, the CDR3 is TGTGCCACCAAGGACGGAATGAACACTGAAGCTTTCTTT. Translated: CATKDGMNTEAFF.

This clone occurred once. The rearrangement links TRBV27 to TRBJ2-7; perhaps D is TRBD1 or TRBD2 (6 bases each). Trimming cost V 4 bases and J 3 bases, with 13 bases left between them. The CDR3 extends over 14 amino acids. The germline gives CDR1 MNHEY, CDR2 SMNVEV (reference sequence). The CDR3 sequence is CASSSGARGYEQYF. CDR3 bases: TGTGCCAGCAGTTCGGGGGCTAGAGGCTACGAGCAGTACTTC.

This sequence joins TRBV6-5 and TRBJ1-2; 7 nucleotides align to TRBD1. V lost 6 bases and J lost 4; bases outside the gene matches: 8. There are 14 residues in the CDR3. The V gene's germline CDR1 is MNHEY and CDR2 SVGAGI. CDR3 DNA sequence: TGTGCCAGCAGGTTTAACCAGGGGGGCTATGGCTACACCTTC. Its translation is CASRFNQGGYGYTF.

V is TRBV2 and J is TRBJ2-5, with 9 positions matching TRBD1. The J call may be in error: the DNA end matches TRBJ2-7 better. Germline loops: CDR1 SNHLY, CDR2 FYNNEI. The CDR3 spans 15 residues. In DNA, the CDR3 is TGTGCCAGCCCAATGGGACAGGGAATTCCCGCCGAGCAGTACTTC. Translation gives CASPMGQGIPAEQYF.

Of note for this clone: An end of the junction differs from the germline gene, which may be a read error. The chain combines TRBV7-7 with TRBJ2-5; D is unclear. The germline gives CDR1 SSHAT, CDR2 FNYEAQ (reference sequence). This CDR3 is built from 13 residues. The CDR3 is CASSPRPVETQYF. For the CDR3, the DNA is TGTGCTAGCAGCCCCCGGCCCGTAGAGACCCAGTACTTC.

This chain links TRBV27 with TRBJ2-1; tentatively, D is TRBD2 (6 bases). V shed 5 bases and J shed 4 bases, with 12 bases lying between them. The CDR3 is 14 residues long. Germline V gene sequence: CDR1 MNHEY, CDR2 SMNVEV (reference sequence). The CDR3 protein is CASSSTGVYNEQFF. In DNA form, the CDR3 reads TGTGCCAGCAGTAGTACGGGAGTTTACAATGAGCAGTTCTTC.

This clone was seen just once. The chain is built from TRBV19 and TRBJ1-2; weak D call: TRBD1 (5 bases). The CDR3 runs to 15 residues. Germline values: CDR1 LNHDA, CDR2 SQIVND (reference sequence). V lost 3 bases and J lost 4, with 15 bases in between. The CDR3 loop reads CASSMFQGPAYGYTF. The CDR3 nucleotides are TGTGCCAGTAGTATGTTCCAGGGCCCCGCCTATGGCTACACCTTC.

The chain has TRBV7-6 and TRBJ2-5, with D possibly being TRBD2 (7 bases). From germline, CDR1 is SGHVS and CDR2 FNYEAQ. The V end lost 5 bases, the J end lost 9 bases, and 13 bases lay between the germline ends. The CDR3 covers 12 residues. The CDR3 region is CASSRGRGAQYF. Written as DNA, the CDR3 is TGTGCCAGCAGCCGAGGGAGGGGGGCCCAGTACTTC.

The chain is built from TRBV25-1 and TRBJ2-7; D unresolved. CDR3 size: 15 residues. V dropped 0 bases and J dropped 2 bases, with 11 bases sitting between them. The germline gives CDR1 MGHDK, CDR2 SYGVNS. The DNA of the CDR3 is TGTGCCAGCAGTGAATACGGCAGATCCACCTACGAGCAGTACTTC. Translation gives CASSEYGRSTYEQYF.

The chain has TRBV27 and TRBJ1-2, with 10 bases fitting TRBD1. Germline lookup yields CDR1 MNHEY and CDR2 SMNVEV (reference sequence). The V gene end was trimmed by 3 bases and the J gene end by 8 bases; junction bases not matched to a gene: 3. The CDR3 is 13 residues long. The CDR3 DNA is TGTGCCAGCAGTTTGACAGGGGGCAGGGGCTACACCTTC. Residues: CASSLTGGRGYTF.